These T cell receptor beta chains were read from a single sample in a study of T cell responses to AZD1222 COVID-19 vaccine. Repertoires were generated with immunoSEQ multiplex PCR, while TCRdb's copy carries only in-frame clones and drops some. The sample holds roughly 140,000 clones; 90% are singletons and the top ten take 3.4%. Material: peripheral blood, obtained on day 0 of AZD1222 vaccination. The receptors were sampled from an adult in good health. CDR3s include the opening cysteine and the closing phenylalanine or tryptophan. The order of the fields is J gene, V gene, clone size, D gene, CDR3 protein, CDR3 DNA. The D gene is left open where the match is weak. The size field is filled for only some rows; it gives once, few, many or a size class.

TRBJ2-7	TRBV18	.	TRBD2	CASSPNSGRRTYEQYF	TGTGCCAGCTCACCGAATAGCGGGCGCCGAACCTACGAGCAGTACTTC
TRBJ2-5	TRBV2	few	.	CASKVAGQETQYF	TGTGCCAGCAAAGTCGCTGGGCAAGAGACCCAGTACTTC
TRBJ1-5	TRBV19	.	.	CASSIGVGQPQHF	TGTGCCAGTAGTATTGGGGTCGGTCAGCCCCAGCATTTT
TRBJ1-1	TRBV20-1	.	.	CSASKAGSGRAFF	TGCAGTGCTAGTAAGGCAGGGTCGGGTCGAGCTTTCTTT
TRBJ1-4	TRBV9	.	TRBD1	CASSVGTGNEKLFF	TGTGCCAGCAGCGTAGGGACAGGTAATGAAAAACTGTTTTTT
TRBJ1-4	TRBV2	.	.	CASSEPRLGGEKLFF	TGTGCCAGCAGTGAACCTCGGTTAGGGGGTGAAAAACTGTTTTTT
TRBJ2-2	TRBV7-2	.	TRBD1	CASSPTGQGFSGELFF	TGTGCCAGCAGTCCTACGGGACAGGGGTTTTCCGGGGAGCTGTTTTTT
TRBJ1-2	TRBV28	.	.	CASSLEANYGYTF	TGTGCCAGCAGTTTAGAAGCTAACTATGGCTACACCTTC
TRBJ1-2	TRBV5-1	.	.	CASWDGGAFDGYTF	TGCGCCAGCTGGGACGGTGGAGCATTTGATGGCTACACCTTC
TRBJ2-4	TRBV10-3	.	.	CAISGSLAKNIQYF	TGTGCCATCAGTGGTAGCTTGGCCAAAAACATTCAGTACTTC
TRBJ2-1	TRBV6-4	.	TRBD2	CASSDSLAGSNEQFF	TGTGCCAGCAGTGACTCGCTAGCGGGATCCAATGAGCAGTTCTTC
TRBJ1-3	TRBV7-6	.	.	CASSLRGGSHSGNTIYF	TGTGCCAGCAGCCTCCGCGGGGGGTCACACTCTGGAAACACCATATATTTT
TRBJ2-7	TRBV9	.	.	CASSAPGSGAYEQYF	TGTGCCAGCAGCGCCCCGGGTAGCGGAGCTTACGAGCAGTACTTC
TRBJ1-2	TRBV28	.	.	CASSSPTIPGGYTF	TGTGCCAGCAGTTCCCCGACAATACCGGGTGGCTACACCTTC
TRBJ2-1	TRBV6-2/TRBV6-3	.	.	CASSYSSPPGGKEFF	TGTGCCAGCAGTTACTCGTCCCCCCCCGGGGGAAAAGAATTCTTC
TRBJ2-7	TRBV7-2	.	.	CASSLAGSSYEQYF	TGTGCCAGCAGCTTAGCCGGGAGCTCCTACGAGCAGTACTTC
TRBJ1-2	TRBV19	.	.	CANCDSPYGYTF	TGTGCCAATTGCGACAGTCCCTATGGCTACACCTTC
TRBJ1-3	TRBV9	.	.	CASSVTGDPVSGNTIYF	TGTGCCAGCAGCGTTACAGGAGATCCCGTCTCTGGAAACACCATATATTTT
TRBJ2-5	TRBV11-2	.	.	CASSRSRPETQYF	TGTGCCAGCAGCCGAAGTAGGCCGGAGACCCAGTACTTC
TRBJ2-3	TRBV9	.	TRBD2	CASSVDPGGPSDTQYF	TGTGCCAGCAGCGTTGACCCGGGGGGGCCGTCAGATACGCAGTATTTT
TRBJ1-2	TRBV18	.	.	CASSPSSGLAYGYTF	TGTGCCAGCTCACCGTCCTCAGGGTTGGCCTATGGCTACACCTTC
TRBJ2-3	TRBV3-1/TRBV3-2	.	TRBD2	CASSQDLGLAGYTDTQYF	TGTGCCAGCAGCCAAGATCTCGGACTAGCGGGGTACACAGATACGCAGTATTTT
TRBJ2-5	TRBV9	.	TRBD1	CASSVATGAYQETQYF	TGTGCCAGCAGCGTAGCAACAGGGGCTTACCAAGAGACCCAGTACTTC
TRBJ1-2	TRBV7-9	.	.	CASSRTGYGYTF	TGTGCCAGCAGCCGGACTGGGTATGGCTACACCTTC
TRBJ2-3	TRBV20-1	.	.	CSARSGNLGSF	TGCAGTGCTAGATCCGGTAACCTTGGAAGTTTT
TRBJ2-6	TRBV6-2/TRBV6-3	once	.	CASSRVQTHAGANVLTF	TGTGCCAGCAGTCGGGTGCAAACTCATGCCGGGGCCAACGTCCTGACTTTC
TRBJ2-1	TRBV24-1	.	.	CATSDFTTVYNEQFF	TGTGCCACCAGTGATTTCACGACAGTCTACAATGAGCAGTTCTTC
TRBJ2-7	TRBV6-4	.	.	CASSEQIAYEQYF	TGTGCCAGCAGTGAACAGATCGCCTACGAGCAGTACTTC
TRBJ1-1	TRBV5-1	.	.	CASSPVMNTEAFF	TGCGCCAGCAGCCCCGTTATGAACACTGAAGCTTTCTTT
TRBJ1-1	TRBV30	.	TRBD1	CAWSPQGAAFF	TGTGCCTGGAGCCCGCAGGGGGCAGCTTTCTTT
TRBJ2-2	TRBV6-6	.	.	CASSYRRFGELFF	TGTGCCAGCAGTTACCGCAGGTTCGGGGAGCTGTTTTTT
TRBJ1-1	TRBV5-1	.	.	CASSLVGGRSTEAFF	TGCGCCAGCAGCTTGGTTGGGGGGAGGAGCACTGAAGCTTTCTTT
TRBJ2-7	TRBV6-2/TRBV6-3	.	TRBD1	CASSYTGQGWQF	TGTGCCAGCAGTTACACTGGACAGGGTTGGCAATTC
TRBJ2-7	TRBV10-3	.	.	CAIRVQIGSYEQYF	TGTGCCATCAGAGTACAAATCGGCTCCTACGAGCAGTACTTC
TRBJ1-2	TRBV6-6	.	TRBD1	CASRRGQAPRGYTF	TGTGCCAGCAGACGCGGACAGGCTCCGCGGGGCTACACCTTC
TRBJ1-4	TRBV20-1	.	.	CSASSGADEKLFF	TGCAGTGCTAGTTCAGGGGCGGATGAAAAACTGTTTTTT
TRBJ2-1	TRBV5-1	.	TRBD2	CASSLVEIAGGGEQFF	TGCGCCAGCAGCTTGGTAGAGATAGCGGGAGGGGGTGAGCAGTTCTTC
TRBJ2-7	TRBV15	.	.	CATSRAAGGYEQYF	TGTGCCACCAGCAGAGCGGCAGGGGGGTACGAGCAGTACTTC
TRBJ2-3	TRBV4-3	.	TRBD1	CASSQEDQERDRGKDTQYF	TGCGCCAGCAGCCAAGAAGATCAGGAGAGGGACAGGGGTAAAGATACGCAGTATTTT
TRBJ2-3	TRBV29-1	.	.	CSVDISDTQYF	TGCAGCGTTGACATATCAGATACGCAGTATTTT
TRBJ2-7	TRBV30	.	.	CAWSAGTPGSHEQYF	TGTGCCTGGAGTGCCGGGACCCCGGGATCCCACGAGCAGTACTTC
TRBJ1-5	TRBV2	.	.	CASSEGQRQPQHF	TGTGCCAGCAGTGAGGGTCAGCGTCAGCCCCAGCATTTT
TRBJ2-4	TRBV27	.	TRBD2	CASSLAGGASDIQYF	TGTGCCAGCAGTTTAGCGGGGGGCGCTTCGGACATTCAGTACTTC
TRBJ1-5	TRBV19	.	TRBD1	CASSIRSGGPHQPQHF	TGTGCCAGTAGTATCCGTTCAGGGGGCCCCCATCAGCCCCAGCATTTT
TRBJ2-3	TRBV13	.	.	CASSSLGSGLLTDTQYF	TGTGCCAGCAGCTCCCTGGGTAGCGGACTCCTCACAGATACGCAGTATTTT
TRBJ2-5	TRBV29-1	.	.	CSVAPEGRGEETQYF	TGCAGCGTCGCCCCGGAGGGCCGAGGAGAAGAGACCCAGTACTTC
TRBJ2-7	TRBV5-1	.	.	CASSLDSTTYEQYF	TGCGCCAGCAGCTTGGACAGTACTACCTACGAGCAGTACTTC
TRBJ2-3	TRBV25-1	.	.	CASSGPTDTQYF	TGTGCCAGCAGTGGGCCCACAGATACGCAGTATTTT
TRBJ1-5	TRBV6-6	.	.	CASSYSGGRIQPQHF	TGTGCCAGCAGTTACTCGGGGGGGCGGATTCAGCCCCAGCATTTT
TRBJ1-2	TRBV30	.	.	CAWWLRPASYTF	TGTGCCTGGTGGCTTAGGCCGGCTAGCTACACCTTC
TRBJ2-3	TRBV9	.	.	CASSAFQTWTDTQYF	TGTGCCAGCAGCGCGTTTCAGACCTGGACAGATACGCAGTATTTT
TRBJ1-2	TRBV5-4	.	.	CASSLGGGASLYGYTF	TGTGCCAGCAGCTTGGGGGGGGGCGCCTCCCTCTATGGCTACACCTTC
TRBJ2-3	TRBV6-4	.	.	CASSESAGLVDTQYF	TGTGCCAGCAGTGAATCCGCAGGATTGGTAGATACGCAGTATTTT